Below are 14 T cell receptor beta chains sequenced from a single sample in a study of identical twins. TCRdb fed the 5' RACE reads into MiXCR, producing one record per CDR3 protein. The repertoire has 700,000 or so distinct CDR3 sequences, less than 10% of them found once; the top ten carry 0.98%. This sample also appeared in a second study, on yellow fever vaccine responses in identical twins.

The sequenced material came from PBMCs. All receptors derive from a woman under 30 in good health.

The CDR3 nucleotides read TGTGCCAGCAGCTGGAGGGGGGGGGATGAGCAGTTCTTC. Translated: CASSWRGGDEQFF. This rearrangement joins TRBV7-8 to TRBJ2-1; TRBD2 might be the D (7 bases). Trimming took off 4 bases at V and 8 bases at J, with 12 bases between the two ends. The CDR3 extends over 13 amino acids. From germline, CDR1 is SGHVS and CDR2 FQNEAQ.

CDR3 sequence: CASSFSPLTGTNMADTQYF. The CDR3 coding sequence is TGCGCCAGCAGCTTTTCCCCCCTGACCGGGACTAATATGGCAGATACGCAGTATTTT. The chain couples TRBV5-1 to TRBJ2-3; 7 nucleotides line up with TRBD2. The CDR3 extends over 19 amino acids. V trimming: 2 bases; J trimming: 4 bases; junction bases outside the gene matches: 19. Germline V gene sequence: CDR1 SGHRS, CDR2 YFSETQ.

Only a few counts were recorded for this clonotype. The J gene is TRBJ2-7, the V gene TRBV2; 10 bases line up with TRBD1. J lost 5 bases, V lost 7 bases, and 14 bases had no gene match. There are 16 residues in the CDR3. Germline V lookup: CDR1 SNHLY, CDR2 FYNNEI. CDR3 in amino acids: CASKFLRDRGFHEQYF. CDR3 in DNA: TGTGCCAGCAAATTCCTGAGGGACAGGGGTTTCCACGAGCAGTACTTC.

This clonotype was counted only a few times. V is TRBV18 and J is TRBJ2-7, with 11 bases that match TRBD1. The V gene's germline CDR1 is KGHSH and CDR2 LQKENI. The CDR3 covers 15 residues. The V and J ends lost 3 bases and 3 bases, in that order; junction bases with no gene match: 4. The CDR3 DNA is TGTGCCAGCTCACCCCGCGGGACAGGGGGCTACGAGCAGTACTTC. Protein: CASSPRGTGGYEQYF.

This clonotype came up many times. The rearrangement uses TRBV7-9 and TRBJ2-1; no firm D call. CDR3 length: 15 residues. Germline-derived CDR1 and CDR2 are SEHNR and FQNEAQ (reference sequence). Trimming cost V 5 bases and J 7 bases, with 18 bases left between them. The CDR3 sequence: CASSLLFRSENEQFF. CDR3 DNA: TGTGCCAGCAGCCTATTGTTTCGGTCAGAAAATGAGCAGTTCTTC.

This clonotype came up a few times. CDR3 nucleotide sequence: TGTGCCAGCAGTGAATCATTCGGGACAGGGGGCTCTGAAGCTTTCTTT. It translates to CASSESFGTGGSEAFF. This chain connects TRBV25-1 to TRBJ1-1; 12 nucleotides agree with TRBD1. CDR1 and CDR2 (germline): MGHDK, SYGVNS. V was pared by 1 base and J by 6 bases, with 6 bases of the junction left unmatched. The CDR3 loop spans 16 amino acids.

This clonotype was found many times. The J gene is TRBJ2-3, the V gene TRBV7-9; D is ambiguous. The germline V gene encodes CDR1 SEHNR and CDR2 FQNEAQ (reference sequence). This CDR3 region has 13 residues. Between the trimmed V and J ends, which lost 1 base and 4 bases, there was a span of 6 bases. The CDR3 nucleotides read TGTGCCAGCAGCTTAGTGCCATCAGATACGCAGTATTTT. Translating it yields CASSLVPSDTQYF.

This clonotype was detected ten times or more. The V call is TRBV6-2 or TRBV6-3, the J call TRBJ2-1; D could derive from TRBD1 or TRBD2 (5 bases each). V lost 4 bases, J lost 8 bases, and 18 bases lay in between. The length of the CDR3 is 15 residues. CDR1 and CDR2 from the germline V gene are MNHEY and SVGEGT. The CDR3 region is CASSSYEGRRHEQFF. The CDR3, as DNA: TGTGCCAGCAGTTCTTATGAGGGACGCCGTCATGAGCAGTTCTTC.

The rearrangement links TRBV3-1 to TRBJ2-3, with unresolved D. The V and J ends lost 2 bases and 0 bases respectively, with 12 bases between them. This CDR3 is built from 16 residues. Germline CDR1 is LGHDT and CDR2 is YNNKEL (reference sequence). The CDR3 DNA is TGTGCCAGCAGCCAAACAGTGTTAACTAGCACAGATACGCAGTATTTT. It codes for CASSQTVLTSTDTQYF.

This clonotype was picked up a small number of times. The chain carries TRBV28 and TRBJ2-4, with TRBD1 matching 9 bases. Losses at the gene ends were 6 bases for V and 6 bases for J; bases not matched to a gene: 9. Germline V CDR1 and CDR2: MDHEN, SYDVKM. The CDR3 loop spans 15 amino acids. The CDR3 spells CASSQDRGDLNIQYF. In nucleotides, the CDR3 is TGTGCCAGCAGCCAGGACAGGGGAGATCTAAACATTCAGTACTTC.

CDR3 DNA sequence: TGCAGCGTTGAGGGAGACGGGACAGACATTAGTTACGAGCAGTACTTC. Its translation is CSVEGDGTDISYEQYF. The chain combines TRBV29-1 with TRBJ2-7, with 7 bases lining up with TRBD1. This CDR3 has 16 amino acids. Germline CDR1 and CDR2: SQVTM and ANQGSEA. Trimming removed 3 bases from V and 4 bases from J; junction bases left unmatched: 15.

This clonotype appeared a few times. V usage is TRBV20-1 and J usage is TRBJ2-7, with TRBD1 matching over 8 bases. Trimming took 3 bases from V and 3 from J; bases not matched to a gene: 4. Germline CDR1 reads DFQATT; CDR2 reads SNEGSKA (reference sequence). The CDR3 consists of 13 residues. The DNA for the CDR3 is TGCAGTGCTAGGGGACAGGCGGACTACGAGCAGTACTTC. The encoded protein is CSARGQADYEQYF.

This clonotype showed up many times. The chain combines TRBV6-2 or TRBV6-3 with TRBJ2-1; TRBD2 matches at 10 bases. CDR1 and CDR2 from the germline V gene are MNHEY and SVGEGT. The V gene end was trimmed by 5 bases and the J gene end by 2 bases; junction bases not matched to a gene: 15. The CDR3 length is 19 residues. For the CDR3, the DNA is TGTGCCAGCAGTAATCTGCCACCATGGACTAGCGGAACCTACAATGAGCAGTTCTTC. It codes for CASSNLPPWTSGTYNEQFF.

This clonotype turned up a few times. The chain joins TRBV6-1 to TRBJ2-3, with D perhaps matching TRBD1 (6 bases). V shed 6 bases and J shed 2 bases, with 15 bases lying between them. The CDR3 runs 15 residues. The germline V gene has CDR1 MNHNS and CDR2 SASEGT. The CDR3 DNA is TGTGCCAGCAGCCACCTAGGGGGTACCACAGATACGCAGTATTTT. Amino acids: CASSHLGGTTDTQYF.